This is a list of T cell receptor beta chains from one sample in a study of identical twins. TCRdb itself ran the 5' RACE reads through MiXCR, one entry per CDR3 protein. In the table there are about 520,000 distinct CDR3 sequences, 22% of which are singletons. The sample was also reused in another study, on T cells expressing NK-cell markers.

The specimen was CD4+ T cells sorted from blood. The receptors stem from a woman younger than 35 in good health. Both conserved end residues are part of each CDR3. A D gene is named only where the DNA matches it firmly. Clone size appears in some rows only: once, few, many, or a class for an expanded clone.

v_gene: TRBV7-9; d_gene: TRBD2; abundance: .; j_gene: TRBJ2-7; CDR3aa: CASSSGTSGEHSYEQYF; CDR3nt: TGTGCCAGCAGCTCCGGGACTAGCGGGGAACACTCCTACGAGCAGTACTTC
v_gene: TRBV7-9; d_gene: .; abundance: many; j_gene: TRBJ1-1; CDR3aa: CASSLQLMNTEAFF; CDR3nt: TGTGCCAGCAGCTTACAGTTAATGAACACTGAAGCTTTCTTT
v_gene: TRBV20-1; d_gene: TRBD2; abundance: .; j_gene: TRBJ2-5; CDR3aa: CSTRGVRGDQETQYF; CDR3nt: TGCAGTACCCGGGGGGTGAGGGGAGACCAAGAGACCCAGTACTTC
v_gene: TRBV20-1; d_gene: .; abundance: few; j_gene: TRBJ2-1; CDR3aa: CSARRRSNYNEQFF; CDR3nt: TGCAGTGCTAGAAGGAGGAGCAACTACAATGAGCAGTTCTTC
v_gene: TRBV7-8; d_gene: .; abundance: few; j_gene: TRBJ1-5; CDR3aa: CASSPSGLGQPQHF; CDR3nt: TGTGCCAGCAGCCCGTCCGGACTAGGGCAGCCCCAGCATTTT
v_gene: TRBV12-3/TRBV12-4; d_gene: .; abundance: many; j_gene: TRBJ1-5; CDR3aa: CASSSTGQGTQHF; CDR3nt: TGTGCCAGCAGTTCCACAGGGCAGGGGACCCAGCATTTT
v_gene: TRBV7-2; d_gene: .; abundance: few; j_gene: TRBJ1-4; CDR3aa: CASSYGDSTNEKLFF; CDR3nt: TGTGCCAGCAGCTATGGGGATTCAACTAATGAAAAACTGTTTTTT
v_gene: TRBV5-1; d_gene: .; abundance: few; j_gene: TRBJ1-2; CDR3aa: CASRLSGVSGGYTF; CDR3nt: TGCGCCAGCAGACTATCAGGGGTTTCGGGTGGCTACACCTTC
v_gene: TRBV7-2; d_gene: .; abundance: .; j_gene: TRBJ1-2; CDR3aa: CASSSEPLANYGYTF; CDR3nt: TGTGCCAGCAGCTCCGAGCCCCTGGCTAACTATGGCTACACCTTC
v_gene: TRBV15; d_gene: TRBD2; abundance: few; j_gene: TRBJ2-3; CDR3aa: CATLASGGNTDTQYF; CDR3nt: TGTGCCACCCTCGCAAGCGGGGGGAACACAGATACGCAGTATTTT
v_gene: TRBV6-6; d_gene: .; abundance: .; j_gene: TRBJ1-1; CDR3aa: CASSSNPQGEAFF; CDR3nt: TGTGCCAGCAGTTCCAATCCACAGGGAGAAGCTTTCTTT
v_gene: TRBV7-2; d_gene: TRBD2; abundance: .; j_gene: TRBJ2-3; CDR3aa: CASSLAGRDDTQYF; CDR3nt: TGTGCCAGCAGCTTGGCAGGGAGGGACGATACGCAGTATTTT
v_gene: TRBV20-1; d_gene: .; abundance: few; j_gene: TRBJ2-3; CDR3aa: CSARDTSSDTQYF; CDR3nt: TGCAGTGCTAGAGATACTAGTTCTGATACGCAGTATTTT
v_gene: TRBV5-1; d_gene: TRBD1; abundance: few; j_gene: TRBJ1-2; CDR3aa: CASSPLTGSTKDYGYTF; CDR3nt: TGCGCCAGCAGCCCTCTGACAGGGTCGACGAAGGACTATGGCTACACCTTC
v_gene: TRBV20-1; d_gene: TRBD2; abundance: .; j_gene: TRBJ2-1; CDR3aa: CSARGTSGQPLTAQFF; CDR3nt: TGCAGTGCTAGGGGGACTAGCGGACAACCTCTGACTGCGCAGTTCTTC
v_gene: TRBV15; d_gene: .; abundance: few; j_gene: TRBJ1-1; CDR3aa: CATSRDRAPSLAFF; CDR3nt: TGTGCCACCAGCAGAGATCGGGCACCCTCCTTAGCTTTCTTT
v_gene: TRBV4-2; d_gene: TRBD1; abundance: .; j_gene: TRBJ2-7; CDR3aa: CASSQDGTGVDEQYF; CDR3nt: TGTGCCAGCAGCCAAGATGGGACAGGGGTGGACGAGCAGTACTTC
v_gene: TRBV29-1; d_gene: .; abundance: .; j_gene: TRBJ1-1; CDR3aa: CSVAGQLNTEAFF; CDR3nt: TGCAGCGTTGCTGGACAGTTGAACACTGAAGCTTTCTTT
v_gene: TRBV19; d_gene: .; abundance: few; j_gene: TRBJ1-6; CDR3aa: CASSTPGGALHF; CDR3nt: TGTGCCAGTAGTACCCCCGGAGGAGCCCTCCACTTT
v_gene: TRBV12-3/TRBV12-4; d_gene: TRBD2; abundance: few; j_gene: TRBJ2-4; CDR3aa: CASRTGTSGTQNIQYF; CDR3nt: TGTGCCAGCAGGACCGGGACTAGCGGGACCCAAAACATTCAGTACTTC
v_gene: TRBV7-9; d_gene: .; abundance: few; j_gene: TRBJ2-5; CDR3aa: CASSLVARGAETQYF; CDR3nt: TGTGCCAGCAGCTTAGTCGCGCGGGGCGCAGAGACCCAGTACTTC
v_gene: TRBV7-2; d_gene: .; abundance: .; j_gene: TRBJ1-1; CDR3aa: CASSLAEGAITEAFF; CDR3nt: TGTGCCAGCAGCTTAGCGGAGGGCGCGATCACTGAAGCTTTCTTT
v_gene: TRBV6-1; d_gene: TRBD1; abundance: .; j_gene: TRBJ1-1; CDR3aa: CASSRRGLDTEAFF; CDR3nt: TGTGCCAGCAGCCGAAGGGGGCTGGACACTGAAGCTTTCTTT
v_gene: TRBV9; d_gene: TRBD1; abundance: .; j_gene: TRBJ2-1; CDR3aa: CASSPRVLQGGNEQFF; CDR3nt: TGTGCCAGCAGCCCGAGAGTATTACAGGGGGGCAATGAGCAGTTCTTC
v_gene: TRBV2; d_gene: .; abundance: .; j_gene: TRBJ2-7; CDR3aa: CASSDTGTSTYEQYF; CDR3nt: TGTGCCAGCAGTGACACCGGGACGTCGACCTACGAGCAGTACTTC
v_gene: TRBV25-1; d_gene: TRBD2; abundance: few; j_gene: TRBJ2-1; CDR3aa: CASSEFRTSVSYNEQFF; CDR3nt: TGTGCCAGCAGTGAATTTAGGACTAGCGTCTCCTACAATGAGCAGTTCTTC
v_gene: TRBV6-1; d_gene: .; abundance: .; j_gene: TRBJ2-3; CDR3aa: CASSALARLPDTQYF; CDR3nt: TGTGCCAGCAGTGCCCTAGCGAGATTACCAGATACGCAGTATTTT
v_gene: TRBV15; d_gene: .; abundance: .; j_gene: TRBJ1-2; CDR3aa: CATSRDPAHGYTF; CDR3nt: TGTGCCACCAGCAGAGATCCGGCCCATGGCTACACCTTC
v_gene: TRBV20-1; d_gene: TRBD1; abundance: .; j_gene: TRBJ1-1; CDR3aa: CSARPDRGQGAFF; CDR3nt: TGCAGTGCTAGGCCAGACAGGGGGCAGGGAGCTTTCTTT